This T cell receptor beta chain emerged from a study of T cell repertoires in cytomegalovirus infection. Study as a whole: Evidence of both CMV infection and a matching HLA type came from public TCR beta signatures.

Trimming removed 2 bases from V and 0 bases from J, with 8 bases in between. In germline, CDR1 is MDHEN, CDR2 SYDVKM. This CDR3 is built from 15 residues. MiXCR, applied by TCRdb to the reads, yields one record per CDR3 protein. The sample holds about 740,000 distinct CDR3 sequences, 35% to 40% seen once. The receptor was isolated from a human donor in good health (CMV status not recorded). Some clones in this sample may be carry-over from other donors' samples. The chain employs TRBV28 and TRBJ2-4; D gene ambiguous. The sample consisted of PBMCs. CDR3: CASSLGLVAKNIQYF. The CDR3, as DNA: TGTGCCAGCAGTTTAGGATTAGTAGCCAAAAACATTCAGTACTTC. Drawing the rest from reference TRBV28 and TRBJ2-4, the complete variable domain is DVKVTQSSRYLVKRTGEKVFLECVQDMDHENMFWYRQDPGLGLRLIYFSYDVKMKEKGDIPEGYSVSREKKERFSLILESASTNQTSMYLCASSLGLVAKNIQYFGAGTRLSVL.